This T cell receptor beta chain was captured in a study of T cell responses to AZD1222 COVID-19 vaccine. Trimming stripped 5 bases from V and 12 bases from J, with 11 bases between. The CDR3 is made up of 11 amino acids. As for this clone: Its antigen remains unknown.

This table comes from immunoSEQ multiplex PCR, and its TCRdb copy is limited to in-frame clones, with some not included. The sample has roughly 140,000 clones, 85% to 95% seen once. Regarding the study as a whole: The reported proportion of spike-specific TCRs targeting unmutated variant regions was nearly half. Donors were largely white British and mainly female; clonal diversity was possibly underestimated. Repertoire collection took place solely once the T cell response had peaked. After two AZD1222 doses, spike-specific TCR breadth and depth rose versus day 0.

The clonotype originates from an adult who had recovered from COVID-19. This sequence joins TRBV12-3 or TRBV12-4 and TRBJ2-1, with D unresolved. Specimen: peripheral blood, collected after recovery from COVID-19. The CDR3 reads CASSGSTRQFF. The CDR3, as DNA: TGTGCCAGCAGTGGAAGTACGAGGCAGTTCTTC.